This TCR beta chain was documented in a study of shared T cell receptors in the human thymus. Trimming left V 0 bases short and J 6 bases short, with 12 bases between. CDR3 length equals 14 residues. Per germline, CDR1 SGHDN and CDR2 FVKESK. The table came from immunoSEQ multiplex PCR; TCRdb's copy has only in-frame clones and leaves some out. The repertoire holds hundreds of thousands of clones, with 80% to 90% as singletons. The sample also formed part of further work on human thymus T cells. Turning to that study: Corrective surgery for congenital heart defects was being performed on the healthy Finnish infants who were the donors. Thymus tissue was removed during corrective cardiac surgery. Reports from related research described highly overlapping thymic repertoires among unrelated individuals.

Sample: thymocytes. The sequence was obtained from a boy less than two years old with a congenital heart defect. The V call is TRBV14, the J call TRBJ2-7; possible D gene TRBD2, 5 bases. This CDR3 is CASSQEGPSCEQYF. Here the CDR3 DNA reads TGTGCCAGCAGCCAAGAAGGGCCTAGCTGCGAGCAGTACTTC.